Described below is a single T cell receptor beta chain sequence and its context. What antigen it recognizes has not been identified. The input lacks base qualities; no much larger clone sits a single base away. The library relied on the immunoSEQ multiplex PCR assay. A mixture of 60 forward primers for TCR Vbeta segments and 13 reverse primers for TCR Jbeta segments was used in the multiplex PCR. The CDR3 region of rearranged TCR beta genes was amplified from genomic DNA by a multiplex PCR assay. On the Illumina HiSeq System, the amplified TCR beta libraries were sequenced as 87-base-pair reads. Per the source publication's procedure: A later analysis counted around 72 million unique TCR beta chains across the approximately 700 repertoires, and some 11 million of these chains were shared by at least two donors. Raw reads were error-corrected and collapsed into unique sequences with a nearest-neighbor algorithm that merged closely related sequences to remove PCR and sequencing errors. To assign V, D and J gene segments, CDR3 sequences were aligned to IMGT reference sequences. For a sequence to be retained, at least a six-nucleotide match to both a V gene segment and a J gene segment was required. Rearrangements were classified as productive when the CDR3 lacked stop codons and remained in frame with V and J, and all other rearrangements were classified as non-productive. CDR3 was defined by IMGT convention, running from the second conserved V-encoded cysteine to the conserved J-encoded phenylalanine. The earlier analysis of about 500 of the donors excluded sequences that lacked an unambiguous match to a single V gene segment. In an earlier analysis of roughly 600 of the donors, a V segment was called functional when productive rearrangements were above 56.7%, and segregating when the standard deviation between donors exceeded 5%. A statistical classification framework was developed to diagnose cytomegalovirus status using the catalog of TCR beta chain sequences. In a later analysis, TCR nucleotide sequences were compared against IMGT/GENE-DB human TR gene sequences so that V and J genes could be assigned. The TCRdist pipeline was used in a later analysis to assign CDR3 sequences and most-parsimonious VDJ recombination scenarios. In a later analysis, every TCR beta chain was defined by the combination of its CDR3 amino acid sequence and its V-gene family, and reads without a unique V-gene family were dropped. As a way to deal with suspected cross-contamination and a sequencing artifact, a later analysis dropped 500 to 700 nucleotide sequences that were highly shared and had low generation probability. In a later analysis, a clonal expansion index was calculated for each public chain from normalized within-repertoire ranks of inferred template counts. In a later analysis, generation probabilities were computed using a VDJ recombination model fitted to out-of-frame rearrangements, and the results were checked against IGoR. In a later analysis, TCR-TCR, TCR-HLA and TCR-CMV co-occurrence was scored with hypergeometric tests, and a repertoire-size bias correction was applied to TCR pairs. A later analysis estimated false discovery rates by permuting HLA or CMV assignments 20 times. A later analysis grouped co-occurring TCRs with DBSCAN, adding TCRdist sequence similarity when clustering within HLA-allele-positive subsets. Co-occurrence clustering excluded repertoires with fewer than 30,000 or more than 120,000 public chains, plus five with anomalous nucleotide sharing. Not all clones reach the TCRdb copy of this immuneACCESS table, which keeps in-frame sequences only. Checked studies attribute under half of the gap to unresolved V genes and leave the rest unexplained. The V and J calls and clone size are taken from that table; D and trimming were inferred from the DNA. Present in this sample are around 150,000 clones, about four fifths of which were seen just once. Around 4.8% of the sample goes to the ten largest clones.

In total, more than 500 healthy bone marrow donors made up the cohort. Cohort members were all nominally healthy when sampled, although unrecorded immune exposures were likely present. Of the 600 to 750 cohort members, around 290 had a positive CMV serostatus and just over 350 had a negative one, while no CMV serostatus was recorded for the donor. Every donor gave a peripheral blood sample, and the peripheral blood mononuclear cells from that sample were used for TCR beta sequencing. The Qiagen DNeasy Blood Extraction Kit was used to extract genomic DNA from the blood cell samples. This entry is derived from a study of cytomegalovirus exposure and HLA in healthy donors (TCRdb year 2017). Study-wide context: According to an earlier analysis of 587 of the donors, roughly 180 million T cells yielded roughly 100 million unique TCR beta sequences and about 280 Gb of sequence data. Every discovery cohort repertoire had been produced on one sequencing platform. The study was designed to test whether signatures of past pathogen exposure could be identified by cataloging public T cell receptors. To decide whether each TCR beta V gene segment behaved as functional or pseudogenic, an earlier analysis of approximately 590 of the donors relied on high-throughput TCR beta sequencing. The later analysis used no new phenotypic data to find candidate immune exposures, relying instead on TCR beta sequences and their occurrence across donors. In a later genetic analysis, genome-wide SNP genotypes for about 55% of the 666 donors were used, and that subset was treated as a discovery cohort. The study used immunosequencing to profile the T cell repertoires of 666 subjects and linked those repertoires to cytomegalovirus serostatus. Among some 400 genotyped donors of the cohort, an average of around 240,000 unique TCR beta nucleotide sequences was sequenced per donor, of which about 18% were non-productive. Roughly 5 DR-DQ haplotypes were handled as single units for association and clustering because linkage in the cohort was strong. Typing coverage differed by locus: A, B, C, DRB1 and DQB1 were typed in roughly 620-640 donors, DQA1 in roughly 510, DPA1 in 606, and DPB1 in just under 480. To predict cytomegalovirus infection status, the study combined high-throughput TCR immunosequencing, statistical association of individual TCRs with disease status, and machine learning. An early release covering some 640 HLA-typed donors comprised about 300 gigabases of sequencing data and tens of millions of unique TCR sequences. In addition to the first cohort of 666 subjects, a separate validation cohort of under 150 different subjects was used. Of the 398 genotyped donors, 80% to 90% were placed in the genetic ancestry cluster associated with self-reported Caucasian donors. To study patterns of TCR occurrence, a later analysis re-analyzed previously published TCR beta repertoires from 600 to 750 donors and added high-resolution HLA genotyping. Alongside the repertoire data, information on donor age, sex, ethnicity and CMV serostatus was compiled. Both class I and class II loci were covered by HLA typing, at four-digit resolution.

From the germline V gene, CDR1 is SQVTM and CDR2 is ANQGSEA. V ends up 7 bases short and J 2 bases short, with an unmatched junction base count of 9. Including the terminal cysteine and phenylalanine, the CDR3 comprises 15 residues. Just CDR3 DNA is preserved here, 45 bases in frame from base 1. Findings and caveats that apply to the study as a whole: Some IMGT-functional V segments, including TRBV6-2 and TRBV6-3, could not be distinguished by the 87-base-pair reads and were therefore excluded. According to a later analysis, most CMV-associated TCR beta chains appeared to be HLA-restricted, and the HLA associations seemed to be driven largely by CMV exposure. When HLA alleles, especially DR and DQ, strongly co-occurred, attributing TCR associations to individual alleles was difficult. This cohort had only TCR beta chains sequenced, and the lack of alpha or paired-chain data limited which features could be detected. In vitro tests confirmed that a few of the cytomegalovirus-associated TCR beta chains recognize cytomegalovirus antigens. The only immune exposure information available for the cohort was CMV serostatus. A later analysis associated some 17,000 TCR beta sequences with specific HLA alleles at a false discovery rate of 0.05. A later genetic analysis associated a missense DCLRE1C variant with V-gene and J-gene trimming of TCR beta chains, and an independent cohort replicated the association. Cytomegalovirus status was reported to be diagnosed by the classifier with high specificity and sensitivity in both the original and validation cohorts. Broadly in line with IMGT annotations, most TCR beta V segments showed up in productive rearrangements about 87% or about 30% of the time in an earlier analysis of some 590 of the donors. HLA typing was unavailable for some donors at each locus, so association tests used only the typed subset. In a later analysis, HLA-associated TCR beta chains showed more clonal expansion and lower generation probabilities than non-associated chains that were equally common. A further reported finding was that TCR beta sequences accurately predicted the HLA-A and HLA-B alleles for most subjects in the first cohort. In a later analysis, the rate of TCR association differed among HLA loci, with DRB1 alleles having the most associated TCRs and HLA-C alleles having the fewest. Because counts were too low, seventeen rarely observed V segments, including chromosome 9 orphons, were excluded from the earlier analysis of several hundred of the donors. A cluster of highly shared sequence variants was judged likely to be a technical artifact of the sequencing pipeline. Several of the top co-occurrence clusters appeared to be linked to parvovirus B19, influenza, CMV and Epstein-Barr virus, according to a later analysis. Correlated functional status among segregating V segments might be attributable to linkage disequilibrium, but an unknown experimental factor could not be ruled out. Presence/absence analyses assumed roughly uniform sequencing depth across donors, an assumption that may not hold. A total of fewer than 200 TCR beta chains were listed by the study as associated with cytomegalovirus. The authors suggested that the approach could potentially be extended to other disease states and immunological phenotypes. Most TCR sequences were observed very rarely across donors, whereas some public TCRs were present in many individuals. According to a later genetic analysis, donors in an Asian-associated ancestry cluster had fewer N-insertions in productive TCRs than the roughly 670-donor mean.

This receptor was taken from a man younger than 45 in good health. Source material: PBMCs. Recombination linked TRBV29-1 to TRBJ2-5, with TRBD2 matching 11 junction bases. Read as DNA, the sequence is TGCAGCGGGGCCACGGGACTAGCGGTACAAGAGACCCAGTACTTC. Its protein reads: CSGATGLAVQETQYF.